This T cell receptor beta chain emerged from a study of persistence of HIV-infected CD4 T cells. Germline CDR1 SEHNR, CDR2 FQNEAQ (reference sequence). The CDR3 is made up of 13 amino acids. V lost 5 bases to trimming and J lost 7 bases; unmatched junction nucleotides: 4. To note about this clone: Its matching antigen is unknown.

This nonspecific control used anti-CD3/anti-CD28 bead stimulation of CD4+ T cells. Responding CD4+ T cells were sorted by upregulation of both CD40 ligand and CD69. This was the immunoSEQ version 4 assay in survey mode. Clones were read by immunoSEQ multiplex PCR, and TCRdb kept only the in-frame ones, dropping some. The sample has some 40,000 clones, roughly nine tenths seen once; the top ten hold around 2%. The sample consisted of CD4+ T cells sorted from PBMCs after approximately 18-hour stimulation, taken from a patient who received antiretroviral therapy. The source is an adult man with HIV who was CMV-seropositive. The J gene is TRBJ1-4, the V gene TRBV7-9; 7 bases fit TRBD1. The CDR3 loop is CASSEAGGEKLFF. CDR3 nucleotides: TGTGCCAGCAGCGAGGCAGGGGGTGAAAAACTGTTTTTT. Combining the CDR3 with reference TRBV7-9 and TRBJ1-4 gives the whole variable domain DTGVSQNPRHKITKRGQNVTFRCDPISEHNRLYWYRQTLGQGPEFLTYFQNEAQLEKSRLLSDRFSAERPKGSFSTLEIQRTEQGDSAMYLCASSEAGGEKLFFGSGTQLSVL.